This T cell receptor beta chain is from a study of CD8 T cells in ankylosing spondylitis. Study observations and caveats: Blood of patients with ankylosing spondylitis appeared to be characterized by a TCR beta motif of eight or nine highly homologous variants. In synovial fluid and blood from reactive arthritis, some motif variants were previously reported.

This clonotype showed up just once. Its antigen is still unknown. TCRdb re-derived calls from the 5' RACE reads in MiXCR, one entry per CDR3 protein. This table holds just under 550,000 distinct CDR3 sequences, approximately 11% found once. V was pared by 1 base and J by 0 bases, with 9 bases between. The CDR3 is made up of 15 amino acids. The germline gives CDR1 LGHDT, CDR2 YNNKEL (reference sequence). V usage is TRBV3-1 and J usage is TRBJ1-2, with TRBD1 as a possible D gene (5 bases). Source material: blood, either unsorted or a sorted T cell fraction (not recorded which). This receptor was taken from a male donor with ankylosing spondylitis. The DNA for the CDR3 is TGTGCCAGCAGCCAAGGAGGGGTTACTAACTATGGCTACACCTTC. Residues: CASSQGGVTNYGYTF.